Listed below are T cell receptor beta chains from one sample, sequenced in a study of T-cell memory formation after mild COVID-19. TCRdb itself ran the 5' RACE reads through MiXCR, one entry per CDR3 protein. The sample records about 27,000 distinct CDR3 sequences, 6.5% to 9% being singletons. Sequenced: PBMCs or a T cell subset sorted from them (not recorded which). All receptors derive from an adult woman who had mild COVID-19 (a few samples of this study predate the infection). Cell type and time point are not known. Each CDR3 is given with its conserved first and last residue. A D gene is named only where the DNA matches it firmly. Some rows have no size entry. The others give once, few or many, or a class for an expanded clone.

d_call,v_call,j_call,clone_size,cdr3_nt,cdr3_aa
-,TRBV5-5,TRBJ1-1,many,TGTGCCAGCAGCTTAACACTCTGGGGGGACACTGAAGCTTTCTTT,CASSLTLWGDTEAFF
TRBD1,TRBV7-8,TRBJ2-3,many,TGTGCCAGCAGCCCGGACAGGACAGATACGCAGTATTTT,CASSPDRTDTQYF
TRBD1,TRBV9,TRBJ1-6,many,TGTGCCAGCAGCTACCGGGACAGGGTCGGCTCACCCCTCCACTTT,CASSYRDRVGSPLHF
-,TRBV10-3,TRBJ2-7,many,TGTGCCGTTCTTTCGACAGCTGCCTACGAGCAGTACTTC,CAVLSTAAYEQYF
TRBD1,TRBV7-7,TRBJ2-2,-,TGTGCTAGCAGCTCTAACAGGGGTACCGGGGAGCTGTTTTTT,CASSSNRGTGELFF
-,TRBV20-1,TRBJ1-1,many,TGCAGTATAGGGCAGGGAAACACTGAAGCTTTCTTT,CSIGQGNTEAFF
TRBD2,TRBV20-1,TRBJ2-1,many,TGCAGTGCAAGAAGACTAGCGGGGGGGTCGTTCAATGAGCAGTTCTTC,CSARRLAGGSFNEQFF
-,TRBV11-3,TRBJ1-1,many,TGTGCCAGCAGCTTAGATCCATTAGGTATTTTACAGCGGAGTCATTCTGAAGCTTTCTTT,CASSLDPLGILQRSHSEAFF
-,TRBV4-1,TRBJ2-7,many,TGCGCCAGCAGCCAACCGAATGGGGACGAGCAGTACTTC,CASSQPNGDEQYF
TRBD1,TRBV6-4,TRBJ1-1,many,TGTGCCAGCAGTGCCCACGGGGACAGGGGAGAAGCTTTCTTT,CASSAHGDRGEAFF
TRBD2,TRBV9,TRBJ2-1,many,TGTGCCAGCAGCGCCCGACTAGCCGTCTCCTACAATGAGCAGTTCTTC,CASSARLAVSYNEQFF
-,TRBV4-3,TRBJ2-7,many,TGCGCCAGCAGCCCGGTTCTCGGGAGCTCCTACGAGCAGTACTTC,CASSPVLGSSYEQYF
-,TRBV18,TRBJ2-2,many,TGTGCCAGCTCACGTCCTATGCCGACAGCCAACACCGGGGAGCTGTTTTTT,CASSRPMPTANTGELFF
-,TRBV5-1,TRBJ1-2,many,TGCGCCAGCAGCCGTCCGGGACGGGATGGCTACACCTTC,CASSRPGRDGYTF
-,TRBV7-8,TRBJ2-7,many,TGTGCCAGCAGCTTCCAGGTTCGGGACGAGCAGTACTTC,CASSFQVRDEQYF
-,TRBV30,TRBJ2-2,many,TGTGCCTGGAGTCCTTCGGGTTCCCTGTTTTTT,CAWSPSGSLFF
-,TRBV16,TRBJ1-6,-,TGTGCCAGCAGCCAATCGGAGAGAAGCTCCTATAATTCACCCCTCCACTTT,CASSQSERSSYNSPLHF
-,TRBV7-9,TRBJ1-2,many,TGTGCCCTCACCGGGTTCGGGCGAACTGTCTATGGCTACACCTTC,CALTGFGRTVYGYTF
TRBD1,TRBV5-4,TRBJ2-5,few,TGTGCCAGCAGCATTAGACAGGGCGGCGAGACCCAGTACTTC,CASSIRQGGETQYF
-,TRBV5-1,TRBJ1-1,many,TGCGCCAGCAGCTTGGGAAATTGGAGGGACATGAACACTGAAGCTTTCTTT,CASSLGNWRDMNTEAFF
TRBD2,TRBV2,TRBJ2-1,many,TGTGCCAGTCGCGCGGGGGACAATGAGCAGTTCTTC,CASRAGDNEQFF
TRBD1,TRBV6-1,TRBJ2-7,-,TGTGCCAGCAGTGTACAGGGGGCGACCTACGAGCAGTACTTC,CASSVQGATYEQYF
-,TRBV12-3/TRBV12-4,TRBJ1-2,-,TGTGCCAGCAGCCTCGGAGGGGGCTATGGCTACACCTTC,CASSLGGGYGYTF
-,TRBV7-9,TRBJ2-3,many,TGTGCCAGCAGCTTAGGTATGGGCACAGATACGCAGTATTTT,CASSLGMGTDTQYF
TRBD1,TRBV6-5,TRBJ1-3,many,TGTGCCAGCAGTACCCGGCGGGACAGCTTTATATCTGGAAACACCATATATTTT,CASSTRRDSFISGNTIYF
-,TRBV28,TRBJ1-1,many,TGTGCCAGCAGTTTGAGGCAGGGGATCGTAGCTGAAGCTTTCTTT,CASSLRQGIVAEAFF
TRBD2,TRBV20-1,TRBJ2-3,many,TGCAGTGCTAGCCCCGGGACTAGCTCGGCAGATACGCAGTATTTT,CSASPGTSSADTQYF
-,TRBV19,TRBJ2-7,-,TGTGCCAGTAGTCTCTCCGGGGCTTACTACGAGCAGTACTTC,CASSLSGAYYEQYF
TRBD1,TRBV24-1,TRBJ2-4,many,TGTGCCACCAGTGATGGACTGGGACAGGTTCAGTACTTC,CATSDGLGQVQYF
TRBD1,TRBV7-3,TRBJ1-1,many,TGTGCCAGCAGCTTAAACAGGGGATTAGGGTTGAACACTGAAGCTTTCTTT,CASSLNRGLGLNTEAFF
-,TRBV20-1,TRBJ2-5,many,TGCAGTGCTAGAGATGGGACTGGAAGAGAGACCCAGTACTTC,CSARDGTGRETQYF
TRBD1,TRBV6-2/TRBV6-3,TRBJ1-1,many,TGTGCCAGCAGGGACAGACAGGGGGCAATAACTGAAGCTTTCTTT,CASRDRQGAITEAFF
TRBD2,TRBV28,TRBJ2-7,many,TGTGCCAGCAGTTTACATATAGCGGGGGGGTCTGACGAGCAGTACTTC,CASSLHIAGGSDEQYF
-,TRBV9,TRBJ1-3,-,TGTGCCAGCAGCGTAGATGTCGGGGGTACTGGAAACACCATATATTTT,CASSVDVGGTGNTIYF
-,TRBV29-1,TRBJ1-2,many,TGCAGCGTCAGGACCCGGACCGGCTATGGCTACACCTTC,CSVRTRTGYGYTF
TRBD1,TRBV30,TRBJ2-3,-,TGTGCCTGGAGTTCCTCAGGGGGCGCAGATACGCAGTATTTT,CAWSSSGGADTQYF
TRBD1,TRBV20-1,TRBJ2-2,many,TGCAGTGCTCAACCGGGACAGGGAACCGGGGAGCTGTTTTTT,CSAQPGQGTGELFF
-,TRBV12-3/TRBV12-4,TRBJ2-3,many,TGTGCCAGCAGTCCCCGGGGGGCCGGCGCGGTGTGGGTACAGTATTTT,CASSPRGAGAVWVQYF
-,TRBV12-3/TRBV12-4,TRBJ2-1,many,TGTGCCAGCAGGGCTACTGCCAATGAGCAGTTCTTC,CASRATANEQFF
TRBD2,TRBV5-1,TRBJ2-7,once,TGCGCCAGCAGCCGCCTAGGACTAGCGGGTTCCTACGAGCAGTACTTC,CASSRLGLAGSYEQYF
-,TRBV2,TRBJ2-1,many,TGTGCCAGCAGTGAAGCAGAGGGGGAAGCTTACAATGAGCAGTTCTTC,CASSEAEGEAYNEQFF
TRBD2,TRBV20-1,TRBJ2-7,many,TGCAGTGCTAGGGGGACTAGCGGGAGGCAGAGCTCCTACGAGCAGTACTTC,CSARGTSGRQSSYEQYF
-,TRBV12-3/TRBV12-4,TRBJ2-3,-,TGTGCCAGCAGTTTTGTCTCCACAGATACGCAGTATTTT,CASSFVSTDTQYF
TRBD1,TRBV5-1,TRBJ1-4,many,TGCGCCAGCAGCTTGGGCCCTGGGACAGGGTCCGGTGAAAAACTGTTTTTT,CASSLGPGTGSGEKLFF
TRBD1,TRBV29-1,TRBJ2-3,many,TGCAGCGTTGAAGATAGGAGCAGGGGGCTAGATACGCAGTATTTT,CSVEDRSRGLDTQYF
-,TRBV20-1,TRBJ1-1,many,TGCAGTGCTAGAGATGGAAGGGTGGCTTTCTTT,CSARDGRVAFF
-,TRBV16,TRBJ1-1,many,TGTGCCAGCAGCCAAAATAACCCGAACACTGAAGCTTTCTTT,CASSQNNPNTEAFF
-,TRBV5-6,TRBJ2-2,many,TGTGCCAGCAGCATAGGACATTCGAACACCGGGGAGCTGTTTTTT,CASSIGHSNTGELFF
TRBD1,TRBV30,TRBJ2-2,medium-sized,TGTGCCTGGAGTTGGGGACAGCCCACCGGGGAGCTGTTTTTT,CAWSWGQPTGELFF
-,TRBV20-1,TRBJ2-1,many,TGCAGTGCCTCCGGGCCATCGCGGACAAAAGGCGATGAGCAGTTCTTC,CSASGPSRTKGDEQFF
-,TRBV28,TRBJ2-7,many,TGTGCCAGCAGAGACTCGTTACTGGCCGAGCAGTACTTC,CASRDSLLAEQYF
TRBD2,TRBV11-2,TRBJ2-1,medium-sized,TGTGCCAGCAGCTTGGGACTAGCAGACTACAATGAGCAGTTCTTC,CASSLGLADYNEQFF
-,TRBV10-3,TRBJ1-1,many,TGTGCCATCAGTGAGACCTCCGGGGCCCGGGTCACTGAAGCTTTCTTT,CAISETSGARVTEAFF
-,TRBV7-2,TRBJ2-7,-,TGTGCCAGCAGCTTAGTAAACGAGGCCTACGAGCAGTACTTC,CASSLVNEAYEQYF
TRBD1,TRBV4-3,TRBJ2-2,many,TGCGCCAGCAGCCAGCCAACAGGGGCGAGCACCGGGGAGCTGTTTTTT,CASSQPTGASTGELFF
TRBD2,TRBV6-6,TRBJ2-7,many,TGTGCCAGCAGTTATCTAGCGGAAAATCCCTACGAGCAGTACTTC,CASSYLAENPYEQYF
-,TRBV4-3,TRBJ1-3,many,TGCGCCAGCAGCCAATTTCAGGGGACGCTCAACACCATATATTTT,CASSQFQGTLNTIYF
TRBD1,TRBV12-3/TRBV12-4,TRBJ1-2,many,TGTGCCAGCAGCCAAACCCCGACAGGGGGCGGGTATGGCTACACCTTC,CASSQTPTGGGYGYTF
TRBD1,TRBV7-8,TRBJ1-2,many,TGTGCCAGCAGCCTTGGGGACAGGGGCTATGGCTACACCTTC,CASSLGDRGYGYTF